This T cell receptor beta chain was recorded in a study of T cells after yellow fever vaccination. Turning to the study itself: Fractions containing few cells were prepared with SMART-Seq v4 Ultra Low Input.

This clonotype was seen ten or more times. The antigen is undetermined. Broader study findings: Post-booster reappearance was seen for most primary-vaccination clones (96% CD4, 85% to 90% CD8). Abundant clonotypes from the bulk population could get into FACS-sorted repertoires as contaminants.

TCRdb re-called the 5' RACE reads with MiXCR, one entry per CDR3 protein. The repertoire holds about 160,000 distinct CDR3 sequences, with approximately 6.7% as singletons. The CDR3 is made up of 18 amino acids. Germline lookup yields CDR1 MGHRA and CDR2 YSYEKL. V lost 3 bases and J lost 6, with 26 bases in between. The chain is built from TRBV4-1 and TRBJ1-2, with D unresolved. The clonotype originates from a man aged 18 to 30 who received the YFV17D yellow fever vaccine. Sample: CD4+ T cells sorted from PBMCs, taken 4 to 6 days after the first yellow fever vaccination. As DNA, the CDR3 is TGCGCCAGCAGCCATGGACCCGGGCCTGGCGGGAGGAGGAATGGCTACACCTTC. It is translated as CASSHGPGPGGRRNGYTF.